These T cell receptor beta chains were read from a single sample in a study of blood T cells in healthy people across ages. MiXCR, applied by TCRdb to the 5' RACE reads, yields one record per CDR3 protein. The table records 600,000 to 850,000 distinct CDR3 sequences, approximately 25% of them present only once. These sequences were also reported in another study, on T cells of mothers and their children.

Specimen: blood. These TCRs come from a boy between 10 and 17 years old in good health. CDR3s include the opening cysteine and the closing phenylalanine or tryptophan. Each record gives: clone size, V gene, D gene, J gene, CDR3 DNA, CDR3 protein. D genes are given only for firm matches. The size of a clone is reported for some rows only, either as once, few or many, or as a class for expanded clones.

abundance: -
v_gene: TRBV7-9
d_gene: TRBD1
j_gene: TRBJ1-2
CDR3nt: TGTGCCAGCAGCCATAGTGGACAGGGTCTGGAGGACTATGGCTACACCTTC
CDR3aa: CASSHSGQGLEDYGYTF

abundance: -
v_gene: TRBV7-2
d_gene: TRBD2
j_gene: TRBJ2-3
CDR3nt: TGTGCCAGCAGCTTTCGGCGGGGGAGGGCAGATACGCAGTATTTT
CDR3aa: CASSFRRGRADTQYF

abundance: -
v_gene: TRBV12-3/TRBV12-4
d_gene: TRBD1
j_gene: TRBJ2-3
CDR3nt: TGTGCCAGCAGACAGGGGAAGACAGATACGCAGTATTTT
CDR3aa: CASRQGKTDTQYF

abundance: few
v_gene: TRBV18
d_gene: TRBD2
j_gene: TRBJ2-7
CDR3nt: TGTGCCAGCTCACCAATGGCGGGAGACCTTGACGAGCAGTACTTC
CDR3aa: CASSPMAGDLDEQYF

abundance: many
v_gene: TRBV20-1
d_gene: TRBD1
j_gene: TRBJ2-1
CDR3nt: TGCAGTGCTGCCACAGGGGACGACTACAATGAGCAGTTCTTC
CDR3aa: CSAATGDDYNEQFF

abundance: -
v_gene: TRBV30
d_gene: -
j_gene: TRBJ1-4
CDR3nt: TGTGCCTGGAGTGGGACAACTAATGAAAAACTGTTTTTT
CDR3aa: CAWSGTTNEKLFF

abundance: few
v_gene: TRBV4-3
d_gene: TRBD2
j_gene: TRBJ2-1
CDR3nt: TGCGCCAGCAGCCAAGAACCCGGACTAGACGTCACCAATGAGCAGTTCTTC
CDR3aa: CASSQEPGLDVTNEQFF

abundance: few
v_gene: TRBV7-2
d_gene: -
j_gene: TRBJ2-7
CDR3nt: TGTGCCAGCAGCTTACATCCCGGGACACACTACGAGCAGTACTTC
CDR3aa: CASSLHPGTHYEQYF

abundance: many
v_gene: TRBV4-2
d_gene: -
j_gene: TRBJ1-1
CDR3nt: TGTGCCAGCAGCCAAGTGACTGGTACTGAAGCTTTCTTT
CDR3aa: CASSQVTGTEAFF

abundance: -
v_gene: TRBV5-1
d_gene: TRBD1
j_gene: TRBJ2-6
CDR3nt: TGCGCCAGCAGCTTCCGGGACAGGGGCCCCTCTGGGGCCAACGTCCTGACTTTC
CDR3aa: CASSFRDRGPSGANVLTF

abundance: -
v_gene: TRBV11-2
d_gene: -
j_gene: TRBJ1-2
CDR3nt: TGTGCCAGCAGCTTAGGTGTGAAGGACCTCCAACGTTATGGCTACACCTTC
CDR3aa: CASSLGVKDLQRYGYTF

abundance: few
v_gene: TRBV9
d_gene: TRBD1
j_gene: TRBJ2-7
CDR3nt: TGTGCCAGCAGCGGAGCACCGGGACAGGGCTCCTACGAGCAGTACTTC
CDR3aa: CASSGAPGQGSYEQYF

abundance: -
v_gene: TRBV12-3/TRBV12-4
d_gene: -
j_gene: TRBJ1-2
CDR3nt: TGTGCCAGCAGTCCCGACGGGTATCATACGGATGGCTACACCTTC
CDR3aa: CASSPDGYHTDGYTF

abundance: few
v_gene: TRBV29-1
d_gene: -
j_gene: TRBJ2-1
CDR3nt: TGCAGCGTTGAAGATTCGGGGGCCGAGTTAGACAATGAGCAGTTCTTC
CDR3aa: CSVEDSGAELDNEQFF

abundance: -
v_gene: TRBV13
d_gene: -
j_gene: TRBJ2-7
CDR3nt: TGTGCCAGCAGCTTAGGGGCAGGGTCCGACGAGCAGTACTTC
CDR3aa: CASSLGAGSDEQYF

abundance: -
v_gene: TRBV20-1
d_gene: TRBD2
j_gene: TRBJ2-7
CDR3nt: TGCAGTGCCCCAACCTTAGCGGGAGGGCCCAACGAGCAGTACTTC
CDR3aa: CSAPTLAGGPNEQYF

abundance: -
v_gene: TRBV24-1
d_gene: -
j_gene: TRBJ2-1
CDR3nt: TGTGCCACCAGCGGGCTAGCGAGAGGTTACAATGAGCAGTTCTTC
CDR3aa: CATSGLARGYNEQFF

abundance: few
v_gene: TRBV5-1
d_gene: TRBD2
j_gene: TRBJ2-3
CDR3nt: TGCGCCAGCAGCTTAGGGACTAGTCAAGGCACAGATACGCAGTATTTT
CDR3aa: CASSLGTSQGTDTQYF

abundance: few
v_gene: TRBV20-1
d_gene: -
j_gene: TRBJ2-5
CDR3nt: TGCAGTGCTAGCCAGGGGTTAAGGGAGCAGTACTTC
CDR3aa: CSASQGLREQYF

abundance: -
v_gene: TRBV4-2
d_gene: TRBD2
j_gene: TRBJ2-1
CDR3nt: TGTGCCAGCAGCCAAGATACGGCGGGGGGGCGTCAGGAGCAGTTCTTC
CDR3aa: CASSQDTAGGRQEQFF

abundance: few
v_gene: TRBV6-1
d_gene: -
j_gene: TRBJ1-4
CDR3nt: TGTGCCAGCAGTGAAGCTGGGAGAGTAGTGTCTAATGAAAAACTGCTTTTT
CDR3aa: CASSEAGRVVSNEKLLF

abundance: few
v_gene: TRBV5-5
d_gene: -
j_gene: TRBJ1-2
CDR3nt: TGTGCCAGCAGCCCCGCAGGGTATGGCTACACCTTC
CDR3aa: CASSPAGYGYTF

abundance: once
v_gene: TRBV29-1
d_gene: -
j_gene: TRBJ2-4
CDR3nt: TGCAGCGTTGGGCCACTGCTAGCCAAAAACATTCAGTACTTC
CDR3aa: CSVGPLLAKNIQYF

abundance: few
v_gene: TRBV28
d_gene: -
j_gene: TRBJ1-5
CDR3nt: TGTGCCAGCAGCCCTCAACCTTGGACAGACAATAGCAATCAGCCCCAGCATTTT
CDR3aa: CASSPQPWTDNSNQPQHF

abundance: -
v_gene: TRBV12-3/TRBV12-4
d_gene: -
j_gene: TRBJ1-3
CDR3nt: TGTGCCAGCAGACCGTGGGGAGCTGGAAACACCATATATTTT
CDR3aa: CASRPWGAGNTIYF

abundance: few
v_gene: TRBV7-2
d_gene: -
j_gene: TRBJ2-2
CDR3nt: TGTGCCAGCAGAAATACAGGTCTCACCGGGGAGCTGTTTTTT
CDR3aa: CASRNTGLTGELFF

abundance: few
v_gene: TRBV12-3/TRBV12-4
d_gene: TRBD1
j_gene: TRBJ2-5
CDR3nt: TGTGCCAGCAGTTTTCGACAGGGGACTCCGGAGACCCAGTACTTC
CDR3aa: CASSFRQGTPETQYF

abundance: -
v_gene: TRBV7-2
d_gene: -
j_gene: TRBJ2-7
CDR3nt: TGTGCCAGCAGCTTAGTGGGCACAATTTTATCCTACGAGCAGTACTTC
CDR3aa: CASSLVGTILSYEQYF

abundance: few
v_gene: TRBV15
d_gene: TRBD1
j_gene: TRBJ1-1
CDR3nt: TGTGCCACCAGCAGAATGACAGGGGGGAAAACTGAAGCTTTCTTT
CDR3aa: CATSRMTGGKTEAFF

abundance: -
v_gene: TRBV20-1
d_gene: -
j_gene: TRBJ2-3
CDR3nt: TGCAGTGCCATCGGGAGTGAGGTTACAGATACGCAGTATTTT
CDR3aa: CSAIGSEVTDTQYF

abundance: -
v_gene: TRBV29-1
d_gene: -
j_gene: TRBJ2-7
CDR3nt: TGCAGCACCGGACGGACCTACGAGCAGTACTTC
CDR3aa: CSTGRTYEQYF

abundance: -
v_gene: TRBV12-3/TRBV12-4
d_gene: -
j_gene: TRBJ2-3
CDR3nt: TGTGCCAGCAGAGGAGCAGATGCGCAGTATTTT
CDR3aa: CASRGADAQYF

abundance: few
v_gene: TRBV5-1
d_gene: TRBD2
j_gene: TRBJ2-5
CDR3nt: TGCGCCAGCAGCTATCGACTAGCGGGTAGCCAAGAGACCCAGTACTTC
CDR3aa: CASSYRLAGSQETQYF

abundance: -
v_gene: TRBV12-3/TRBV12-4
d_gene: -
j_gene: TRBJ2-7
CDR3nt: TGTGCCAGCACTAGTGCAGGGCTCGGGCAGTACTTC
CDR3aa: CASTSAGLGQYF

abundance: few
v_gene: TRBV28
d_gene: TRBD2
j_gene: TRBJ2-7
CDR3nt: TGTGCCAGCAGTTTCCCTCCGGGACTAGCGGAATTTAGCTCCTACGAGCAGTACTTC
CDR3aa: CASSFPPGLAEFSSYEQYF

abundance: -
v_gene: TRBV20-1
d_gene: TRBD1
j_gene: TRBJ2-7
CDR3nt: TGCAGTGCCAGGACAGGGGGCGGCTACGAGCAGTACTTC
CDR3aa: CSARTGGGYEQYF

abundance: -
v_gene: TRBV5-1
d_gene: -
j_gene: TRBJ1-3
CDR3nt: TGCGCCAGCAGCGTGAACTCTGGAAACACCATATATTTT
CDR3aa: CASSVNSGNTIYF

abundance: -
v_gene: TRBV12-3/TRBV12-4
d_gene: -
j_gene: TRBJ2-1
CDR3nt: TGTGCCAGCACCCTGTGGGGTAATGAGCAGTTCTTC
CDR3aa: CASTLWGNEQFF

abundance: few
v_gene: TRBV11-2
d_gene: TRBD2
j_gene: TRBJ2-1
CDR3nt: TGTGCCAGCAGCTTAGATCGTCCCCTAGCGGGAGGGAATGAGCAGTTCTTC
CDR3aa: CASSLDRPLAGGNEQFF

abundance: -
v_gene: TRBV15
d_gene: -
j_gene: TRBJ2-7
CDR3nt: TGTGCCACCAGCCCCCATGTGGATTCCTACGAGCAGTACTTC
CDR3aa: CATSPHVDSYEQYF

abundance: few
v_gene: TRBV12-5
d_gene: -
j_gene: TRBJ2-7
CDR3nt: TGTGCTAGTGGTTTGGGTGACGGGTATCGGCTCGAGCAGTACTTC
CDR3aa: CASGLGDGYRLEQYF

abundance: -
v_gene: TRBV12-3/TRBV12-4
d_gene: TRBD2
j_gene: TRBJ2-1
CDR3nt: TGTGCCAGCAGTGGGACTAGTTCCTCCTACAATGAGCAGTTCTTC
CDR3aa: CASSGTSSSYNEQFF

abundance: -
v_gene: TRBV20-1
d_gene: -
j_gene: TRBJ2-5
CDR3nt: TGCAGTGCTAGGTTGCGAGAGACCCAGTACTTC
CDR3aa: CSARLRETQYF

abundance: -
v_gene: TRBV27
d_gene: -
j_gene: TRBJ2-7
CDR3nt: TGTGCCAGCAGTAACCTAGTGGGATTCGACGAGCAGTACTTC
CDR3aa: CASSNLVGFDEQYF

abundance: few
v_gene: TRBV5-6
d_gene: TRBD1
j_gene: TRBJ1-4
CDR3nt: TGTGCCAGCAGCCCCTCCGGGACAGGGGGCCTTTTGGAAAAACTGTTTTTT
CDR3aa: CASSPSGTGGLLEKLFF

abundance: few
v_gene: TRBV3-1
d_gene: TRBD1
j_gene: TRBJ2-7
CDR3nt: TGTGCCAGCGGGAGACAGGGGGACTACGAGCAGTACTTC
CDR3aa: CASGRQGDYEQYF

abundance: -
v_gene: TRBV6-2/TRBV6-3
d_gene: -
j_gene: TRBJ2-5
CDR3nt: TGTGCCAGCAGTTACTTGGCGGGGACGTACTTC
CDR3aa: CASSYLAGTYF

abundance: -
v_gene: TRBV2
d_gene: TRBD2
j_gene: TRBJ2-1
CDR3nt: TGTGCCAGCAGTGAGACGCGAGCGGGAGTAAATGAGCAGTTCTTC
CDR3aa: CASSETRAGVNEQFF

abundance: once
v_gene: TRBV18
d_gene: -
j_gene: TRBJ2-1
CDR3nt: TGTGCCAGCTCACGCGGACAGATCGGAGGGAATGAGCAGTTCTTC
CDR3aa: CASSRGQIGGNEQFF

abundance: -
v_gene: TRBV20-1
d_gene: -
j_gene: TRBJ2-4
CDR3nt: TGCAGTGCTAGAGCAGGGAAGGACATTCAGTACTTC
CDR3aa: CSARAGKDIQYF

abundance: -
v_gene: TRBV24-1
d_gene: -
j_gene: TRBJ2-5
CDR3nt: TGTGCCACCAGTGATTTGGCAAAGGGACAAGAGACCCAGTACTTC
CDR3aa: CATSDLAKGQETQYF

abundance: few
v_gene: TRBV28
d_gene: TRBD1
j_gene: TRBJ1-2
CDR3nt: TGTGCCAGCTGGCCCCGGGACAGGGGGGCCGGCTACACCTTC
CDR3aa: CASWPRDRGAGYTF

abundance: few
v_gene: TRBV7-3
d_gene: -
j_gene: TRBJ2-3
CDR3nt: TGTGCCAGCAAGCTGGGGTGGGGGGTGGATACGCAGTATTTT
CDR3aa: CASKLGWGVDTQYF

abundance: -
v_gene: TRBV20-1
d_gene: -
j_gene: TRBJ1-4
CDR3nt: TGCAGTGCTAGAGAAGGGGGGAAAGAAAAACTGTTTTTT
CDR3aa: CSAREGGKEKLFF